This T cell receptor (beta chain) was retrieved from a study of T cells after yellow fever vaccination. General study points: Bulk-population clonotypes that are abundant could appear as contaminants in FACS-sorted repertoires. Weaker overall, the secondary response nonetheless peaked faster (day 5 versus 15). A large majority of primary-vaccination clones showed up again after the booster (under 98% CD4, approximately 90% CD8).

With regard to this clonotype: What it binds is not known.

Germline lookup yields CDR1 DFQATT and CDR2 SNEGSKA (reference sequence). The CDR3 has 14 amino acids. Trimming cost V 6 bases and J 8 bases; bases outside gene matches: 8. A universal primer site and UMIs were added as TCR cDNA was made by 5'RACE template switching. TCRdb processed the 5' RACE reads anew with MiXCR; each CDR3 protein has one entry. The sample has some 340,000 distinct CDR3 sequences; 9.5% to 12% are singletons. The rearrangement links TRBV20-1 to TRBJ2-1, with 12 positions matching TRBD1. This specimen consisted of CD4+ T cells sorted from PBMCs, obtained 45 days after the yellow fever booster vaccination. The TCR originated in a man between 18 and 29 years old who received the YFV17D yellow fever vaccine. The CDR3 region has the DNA TGCAGTGCGCCCGGGACAGGGGGCCTGGATGAGCAGTTCTTC. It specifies CSAPGTGGLDEQFF.